This T cell receptor beta chain comes out of a study of T cell changes during pregnancy in multiple sclerosis. CDR3 length equals 15 residues. Germline lookup yields CDR1 SNHLY and CDR2 FYNNEI. The ends were cut back, 5 bases at V and 3 bases at J, with 15 bases in the middle. Data came from immunoSEQ multiplex PCR; TCRdb stores just in-frame clones and leaves some out. The sample gives 55,000 to 85,000 clones, 80% to 95% of which show up once; around 0.3% is in the top ten. Sequenced material: CD4+ T cells from peripheral blood mononuclear cells, taken after pregnancy. This TCR came from a female donor with multiple sclerosis, enrolled in a pregnancy study. The chain uses TRBV2 and TRBJ2-3; TRBD2 is a possible D gene (7 bases). CDR3 bases: TGTGCCAGCAGTTGGTGGGGGGGGGCGACAGATACGCAGTATTTT. It yields the protein CASSWWGGATDTQYF.